This T cell receptor beta chain was obtained from a study of CD8+CD57+ T cells in acquired aplastic anemia. Germline trimming cut 5 bases from V and 4 bases from J; bases unmatched to any gene: 9. Germline loops: CDR1 DFQATT, CDR2 SNEGSKA (reference sequence). There are 14 residues in the CDR3. Study-level results: CD8+ Simpson's diversity did not differ significantly between patients and controls.

Profiles of TCR beta VDJ and CDR3 were generated from a genomic DNA template. MiXCR was run by TCRdb on the reads, yielding one entry per CDR3 protein. The data hold 180,000 or so distinct CDR3 sequences, with roughly half observed a single time. The sample holds many counts of this clonotype. No antigen is known for it. The J gene is TRBJ2-7, the V gene TRBV20-1, with 9 bases matching TRBD2. This TCR came from a human donor in good health. Sequencing input: sorted CD4+, CD8+, or CD8+CD57+ T cells (not recorded which) from PBMCs. The CDR3 DNA sequence: TGCAGTGCTTCTAGCGGGAAGTCCCTATACGAGCAGTACTTC. It is translated as CSASSGKSLYEQYF.